The clone carrying this TCR beta chain was detected many times. What it recognizes is unknown. There are 14 residues in the CDR3. The germline V gene encodes CDR1 ENHRY and CDR2 SYGVKD. Trimming stripped 6 bases from V and 0 bases from J, with 11 bases between. TCR cDNA molecules were tagged individually, and each one carried a unique molecular identifier. TCRdb independently ran MiXCR on the 5' RACE reads; one entry per CDR3 protein. The sample comprises over 50,000 distinct CDR3 sequences, around 6% of which are singletons, and roughly 14% rests with the top ten. This specimen comes from a study of spatial heterogeneity in lung cancer. Overall study: Mean representation of each unique TCR and UMI combination in the raw reads exceeded 9.5 occurrences.

Sample time point: sample taken at primary tumor resection. Donors were approximately 70 untreated early-stage non-small cell lung cancer patients. Study results and limitations: The study found ubiquitous expanded tumor TCRs in blood more at resection than follow-up.

The receptor was isolated from a female donor with early-stage non-small cell lung cancer. The chain links TRBV10-3 to TRBJ2-5, with D possibly matching TRBD2 (6 bases). Source: PBMCs, taken at surgery. The CDR3 loop reads CAIRSGGYQETQYF. The DNA for the CDR3 is TGTGCCATCAGGTCTGGGGGGTACCAAGAGACCCAGTACTTC.